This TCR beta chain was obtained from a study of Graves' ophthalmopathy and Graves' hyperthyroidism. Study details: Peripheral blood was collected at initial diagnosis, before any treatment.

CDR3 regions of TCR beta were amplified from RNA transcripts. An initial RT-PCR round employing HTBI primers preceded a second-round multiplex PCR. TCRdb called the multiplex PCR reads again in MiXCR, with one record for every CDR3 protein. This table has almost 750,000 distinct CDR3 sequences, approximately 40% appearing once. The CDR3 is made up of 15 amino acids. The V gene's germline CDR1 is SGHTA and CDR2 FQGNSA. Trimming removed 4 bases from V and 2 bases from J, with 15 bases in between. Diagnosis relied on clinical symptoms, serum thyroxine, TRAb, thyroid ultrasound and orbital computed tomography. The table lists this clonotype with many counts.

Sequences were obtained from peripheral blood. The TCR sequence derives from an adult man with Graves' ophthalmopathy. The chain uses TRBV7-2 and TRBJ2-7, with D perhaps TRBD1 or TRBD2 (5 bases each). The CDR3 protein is CASSYSGTATYEQYF. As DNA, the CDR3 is TGTGCCAGCAGCTACTCCGGGACGGCCACCTACGAGCAGTACTTC.